The 26 T cell receptor beta chains reported below all come from one sample, sequenced in a study of T-cell reconstitution after alpha-beta-depleted transplantation in children. The authors prepared the TCRbeta library with unique molecular identifiers. TCRdb re-derived calls from the PCR reads in MiXCR, one entry per CDR3 protein. The sample records approximately 290,000 distinct CDR3 sequences, 9.5% to 13% being singletons. This material consisted of peripheral blood, taken 180 days after TCRalphabeta/CD19-depleted stem cell transplant. The receptors stem from a male patient aged 2 to 9 who had a stem cell transplant for chronic granulomatous disease, so the T cells may come from the graft donor.

This clonotype occurred many times. The V call is TRBV4-3, the J call TRBJ2-5; D may be TRBD1 or TRBD2 (5 bases each). This CDR3 is 17 amino acids long. CDR1 LGHNA and CDR2 YSLEER come from the germline V gene. The ends were cut back, 0 bases at V and 4 bases at J, with 18 bases in the middle. The CDR3 here is CASSQERWDRIVETQYF. The CDR3 DNA reads as TGCGCCAGCAGCCAAGAAAGATGGGACCGGATAGTAGAGACCCAGTACTTC.

This clonotype came up many times. This chain joins TRBV10-3 and TRBJ2-7, with TRBD2 matching 8 bases. CDR1 and CDR2 (germline): ENHRY, SYGVKD. With 6 bases clipped from V and 3 bases from J, the junction kept 7 bases outside the gene matches. There are 14 residues in the CDR3. The CDR3 DNA sequence: TGTGCCATCAGACGAGCGGGAGTCTTCTACGAGCAGTACTTC. Translating gives CAIRRAGVFYEQYF.

Of note for this clonotype: A much larger clone lies one base from this, so it may be a read error. The chain joins TRBV4-2 to TRBJ2-1; TRBD2 aligns across 14 bases. Germline V gene lookup returns CDR1 LGHNA and CDR2 YNFKEQ. The CDR3 extends over 16 amino acids. The CDR3 sequence: CAISPRTSGGYNEQFF. CDR3 DNA: TGTGCCATCAGCCCTCGGACTAGCGGGGGGTACAATGAGCAGTTCTTC.

To note about this clonotype: A read error may be the cause here, since a much bigger clone is one base away. The CDR3 sequence: CASDQSGTQYF. Here the CDR3 DNA reads TGTGCCAGCGACCAGTCGGGGACCCAGTACTTC. The V gene is TRBV2, the J gene TRBJ2-5, with no clear D. V lost 8 bases and J 7 bases, leaving 11 bases between the germline ends. Per the germline V gene, CDR1 is SNHLY and CDR2 is FYNNEI. The CDR3 is made up of 11 amino acids.

The chain joins TRBV5-4 to TRBJ2-3; D is possibly TRBD2 (7 bases). This CDR3 is 15 amino acids long. V was pared by 2 bases and J by 4 bases, with 14 bases between. Germline assignment: CDR1 SGHNT and CDR2 YYREEE (reference sequence). For the CDR3, the DNA is TGTGCCAGCAGCTTCGTAGGGGGGGCCCCAGATACGCAGTATTTT. It specifies CASSFVGGAPDTQYF.

This clonotype has a count of ten or more. CDR3 bases: TGCGCCAGCAGCCAAGATTGGGGGAGACGGTACAATGAGCAGTTCTTC. This sequence encodes CASSQDWGRRYNEQFF. The chain recombines TRBV4-3 with TRBJ2-1; D may be TRBD1 or TRBD2 (5 bases each). The CDR3 covers 16 residues. Per the germline V gene, CDR1 is LGHNA and CDR2 is YSLEER. The V end lost 0 bases, the J end lost 4 bases, and 13 bases lay between the germline ends.

The rearrangement joins TRBV23-1 to TRBJ1-2; the D is unclear. TRBV23-1 carries the ORF label, with uncertain function. The CDR3 sequence is 16 residues long. The V end lost 0 bases, the J end lost 0 bases, and 11 bases lay between the germline ends. The CDR3 protein is CASSQSPTASNYGYTF. CDR3 DNA: TGCGCCAGCAGTCAATCACCGACGGCGTCTAACTATGGCTACACCTTC.

In this sample, this clonotype turned up many times. The chain employs TRBV12-3 or TRBV12-4 and TRBJ1-4; D uncertain. V gave up 3 bases and J gave up 8 bases, with 7 bases separating them. This CDR3 is 12 amino acids long. The CDR3 loop reads CASSFEGEKLFF. CDR3 coding DNA: TGTGCCAGCAGTTTTGAAGGCGAAAAACTGTTTTTT.

This clonotype showed up many times. In DNA, the CDR3 is TGTGCCAGCACCCCAAGGGACAGGGGGGGCGGCAATCAGCCCCAGCATTTT. This codes for CASTPRDRGGGNQPQHF. V is TRBV7-8 and J is TRBJ1-5; 11 nucleotides agree with TRBD1. Germline V gene lookup returns CDR1 SGHVS and CDR2 FQNEAQ. Losses at the gene ends were 7 bases for V and 2 bases for J; bases not matched to a gene: 10. The CDR3 is 17 amino acids.

This chain uses TRBV2 with TRBJ2-1; D might be TRBD1 (5 bases). The CDR3 runs to 14 residues. Germline CDR1 and CDR2: SNHLY and FYNNEI. The V and J ends lost 4 bases and 3 bases respectively, with 10 bases between them. Here the CDR3 reads CASSGRQIYNEQFF. The CDR3 DNA follows: TGTGCCAGCAGTGGGAGACAGATCTACAATGAGCAGTTCTTC.

Concerning this clonotype itself: At one boundary the junction diverges from the germline segment, which might be a read error. This sequence joins TRBV11-3 and TRBJ1-1, with 7 bases identical to TRBD1. This CDR3 is 13 amino acids long. CDR1 is SGHNT, CDR2 YENEEA, per germline. The CDR3 protein is CASSPRDSTEDFF. CDR3 DNA sequence: TGTGCCAGCAGCCCACGGGACAGCACTGAAGATTTCTTT.

The table lists this clonotype with many counts. The genes are TRBV12-3 or TRBV12-4 and TRBJ2-7, with 8 bases identical to TRBD1. V shed 7 bases, J shed 1 base, and the junction held 6 bases outside the gene matches. CDR3 length: 14 amino acids. The CDR3 region has the DNA TGTGCCAGCACCACCGGGACAGGATCCTACGAGCAGTACTTC. Residues: CASTTGTGSYEQYF.

This clonotype was counted only a few times. This chain uses TRBV5-4 with TRBJ2-1, with TRBD1 matching 7 bases. V dropped 2 bases and J dropped 0; count of bases not matched to a gene: 8. This CDR3 has 17 residues. Per germline, CDR1 SGHNT and CDR2 YYREEE (reference sequence). The CDR3 DNA reads as TGTGCCAGCAGCTTACCTCGGACAGGCGGCTCCTACAATGAGCAGTTCTTC. Its translation is CASSLPRTGGSYNEQFF.

This clonotype has at least ten counts. The chain has TRBV5-1 and TRBJ2-7; D possibly matches TRBD1 or TRBD2 (5 bases each). The germline V gene has CDR1 SGHRS and CDR2 YFSETQ. V lost 3 bases and J 5 bases, leaving 15 bases between the germline ends. This CDR3 comprises 14 residues. The CDR3 sequence is CASSSGPGDDEQYF. CDR3 nucleotides: TGCGCCAGCAGCTCGGGACCCGGGGACGACGAGCAGTACTTC.

This clonotype was recorded a few times. An end of the junction does not agree with germline; a read error may underlie this. V usage is TRBV7-2 and J usage is TRBJ2-4; 8 positions match TRBD2. Germline CDR1 SGHTA, CDR2 FQGNSA. The CDR3 runs to 13 residues. The CDR3 loop reads CASSLAGRNIQYF. CDR3 coding DNA: TGTGCCAGCAGTTTAGCGGGGCGTAACATTCAGTACTTC.

The rearrangement uses TRBV14 and TRBJ2-7; no definite D call. V lost 3 bases and J lost 5, with 8 bases in between. Germline CDR1 is SGHDN and CDR2 is FVKESK. The CDR3 extends over 12 amino acids. CDR3 in DNA: TGTGCCAGCAGCCACCGGGCTCACGAGCAGTACTTC. It codes for CASSHRAHEQYF.

This clonotype was picked up many times. The chain joins TRBV11-3 to TRBJ2-7, with D tentatively TRBD1 (6 bases). Germline loops: CDR1 SGHNT, CDR2 YENEEA. Trimming removed 5 bases at V and 6 bases at J, with 14 bases between. This CDR3 is built from 13 residues. In DNA, the CDR3 is TGTGCCAGCAGCCCCGGGACACTACGCGAGCAGTACTTC. It translates to CASSPGTLREQYF.

The chain recombines TRBV4-3 with TRBJ2-7; possibly TRBD2 for D (6 bases). The CDR3 runs to 17 residues. CDR1 is LGHNA, CDR2 YSLEER, per germline. V lost 0 bases and J 4 bases, leaving 19 bases between the germline ends. The CDR3 spells CASSQDAPGTDVYEQYF. Here the CDR3 DNA reads TGCGCCAGCAGCCAAGATGCTCCCGGGACTGACGTTTACGAGCAGTACTTC.

Worth noting for this clonotype: This may arise from a read error, as a much more abundant clone is one base away. The chain uses TRBV29-1 and TRBJ1-1; 9 nucleotides match TRBD1. This CDR3 spans 13 amino acids. Germline V lookup: CDR1 SQVTM, CDR2 ANQGSEA. The CDR3 DNA is TGCAGCGTTCGCGGACAGGGGCCCACTGAAACTTTCTTT. Translating gives CSVRGQGPTETFF.

This clonotype was picked up many times. As DNA, the CDR3 is TGTGCCAGCAGAACAGGGGAGTTTAGCTACACCTTC. Protein product: CASRTGEFSYTF. The chain is built from TRBV27 and TRBJ1-2; 7 nucleotides line up with TRBD1. This CDR3 has 12 amino acids. V lost 6 bases to trimming and J lost 9 bases; unmatched junction nucleotides: 7. In germline, CDR1 is MNHEY, CDR2 SMNVEV (reference sequence).

This clonotype was detected many times. The V and J genes are TRBV12-3 or TRBV12-4 and TRBJ2-1; 14 nucleotides line up with TRBD2. V was clipped by 5 bases and J by 6 bases; unmatched bases: 6. CDR3 size: 16 residues. The CDR3 sequence: CASSRTGTSGGNEQFF. CDR3 in DNA: TGTGCCAGCAGTAGAACCGGGACTAGCGGGGGCAATGAGCAGTTCTTC.

With regard to this clonotype: This may come from a read error, since a much larger clone is one base off. The chain employs TRBV5-5 and TRBJ1-1, with D tentatively TRBD1 (6 bases). With 1 base removed from V and 10 bases from J, the gap between germline ends came to 20 bases. The CDR3 totals 15 residues. Germline V gives CDR1 SGHKS, CDR2 YYEKEE (reference sequence). CDR3 in DNA: TGTGCCAGCAGCTTGCCGACCGGGACACGAGATGTAGCTTTCTTT. This sequence encodes CASSLPTGTRDVAFF.

This clonotype was found many times. The rearrangement joins TRBV7-2 to TRBJ2-2; D remains ambiguous. The germline CDR1 and CDR2 sequences are SGHTA and FQGNSA. The CDR3 loop spans 11 amino acids. V dropped 7 bases and J dropped 5 bases, with 5 bases sitting between them. For the CDR3, the DNA is TGTGCCAGCACCATAACCGGGGAGCTGTTTTTT. Its translation is CASTITGELFF.

This clonotype was recorded many times. V usage is TRBV20-1 and J usage is TRBJ2-7; 7 bases are shared with TRBD1. The CDR3 contains 14 residues. The V and J ends lost 2 bases and 2 bases, in that order; junction bases with no gene match: 6. In germline, CDR1 is DFQATT, CDR2 SNEGSKA (reference sequence). The CDR3 sequence is CSARSGQRPYEQYF. DNA of the CDR3: TGCAGTGCTAGATCGGGACAGAGGCCCTACGAGCAGTACTTC.

The chain carries TRBV6-6 and TRBJ2-7; 11 nucleotides line up with TRBD2. CDR1 and CDR2 (germline): MNHNY, SVGAGI (reference sequence). Losses at the gene ends were 6 bases for V and 6 bases for J; bases not matched to a gene: 4. The CDR3 contains 13 residues. The CDR3 nucleotides are TGTGCCAGCAGCCCGGGACTAGCGGTCGAGCAGTACTTC. Translation gives CASSPGLAVEQYF.

This clonotype was recorded at least ten times. The rearrangement joins TRBV29-1 to TRBJ1-5; D perhaps matches TRBD1 (5 bases). CDR1 and CDR2 from the germline V gene are SQVTM and ANQGSEA. Between the trimmed V and J ends, which lost 4 bases and 1 base, there was a span of 8 bases. The CDR3 runs 13 residues. The CDR3 protein is CSVAGQSNQPQHF. DNA of the CDR3: TGCAGCGTTGCAGGGCAGAGCAATCAGCCCCAGCATTTT.